A selection of T cell receptor beta chains follows, all from one sample in a study of OX40 agonist ivuxolimab in advanced cancers. The repertoire was sequenced with immunoSEQ multiplex PCR; TCRdb's copy has only in-frame clones and lacks some. Counted here are approximately 70,000 clones, approximately 85% occurring once; the ten biggest clones make up 0.35% to 0.5%. Sequencing used CD4+ or CD8+ T cells sorted from blood, obtained in a trial of the OX40 agonist ivuxolimab. The origin of the receptors is an adult with an advanced solid tumor such as melanoma, head and neck, liver or kidney cancer. Both conserved end residues are part of each CDR3. Fields, in order: J gene, D gene, clone size, V gene, CDR3 DNA, CDR3 protein. D genes are given only for firm matches. The size field is filled for only some rows; it gives once, few, many or a size class.

TRBJ1-5	.	few	TRBV13	TGTGCCAGCAGCTTAGGGGGGTGGAAGACTCAGCCCCAGCATTTT	CASSLGGWKTQPQHF
TRBJ1-2	.	few	TRBV19	TGTGCCAGTAGACAGGCGTCCCCCCTCTATGGCTACACCTTC	CASRQASPLYGYTF
TRBJ2-1	TRBD1	.	TRBV5-8	TGTGCCAGCAGCTTAACGTTGACAGGGGGCTCCTACAATGAGCAGTTCTTC	CASSLTLTGGSYNEQFF
TRBJ1-2	.	once	TRBV10-3	TGTGCCATCAGTGAGTACGAAGTTGATGGCTACACCTTC	CAISEYEVDGYTF
TRBJ2-7	TRBD1	.	TRBV7-2	TGTGCCAGCAGCAGTCGACAGGGCCCGTACGAGCAGTACTTC	CASSSRQGPYEQYF
TRBJ1-2	.	.	TRBV11-2	TGTGCCAGCAGCCACCCCGGGTTTGGGGGCTATGGCTACACCTTC	CASSHPGFGGYGYTF
TRBJ2-4	.	once	TRBV2	TGTGCCAGCAGACAGGGTTCGGACATTCAGTACTTC	CASRQGSDIQYF
TRBJ2-2	.	.	TRBV4-1	TGCGCCAGCAGCCAAGATTCGTTCCGGCCAGGGAACACCGGGGAGCTGTTTTTT	CASSQDSFRPGNTGELFF
TRBJ1-2	TRBD1	few	TRBV7-6	TGTGCCAGCAGCCCGCATGCCAGGGAAGGACAGGGGGTGACTGAAGGCTACACCTTC	CASSPHAREGQGVTEGYTF
TRBJ2-1	.	.	TRBV28	TGTGCCAGCAGTTTGTTACAACCCAATGAGCAGTTCTTC	CASSLLQPNEQFF
TRBJ2-3	.	.	TRBV11-2	TGTGCCAGCAGCTTAGTAGGAGATACGCAGTATTTT	CASSLVGDTQYF
TRBJ1-1	.	.	TRBV5-1	TGCGCCAGCAGCCTACAGGGCCCGACGAACACTGAAGCTTTCTTT	CASSLQGPTNTEAFF
TRBJ2-1	TRBD2	.	TRBV5-4	TGTGCCAGCAGCTTGAGTAGTAGCGGGAGTTTTTGGCTCTACAATGAGCAGTTCTTC	CASSLSSSGSFWLYNEQFF
TRBJ2-3	TRBD2	once	TRBV6-5	TGTGCCAGCAGTTACTCGCTAGCGGGGGCCGCAGATACGCAGTATTTT	CASSYSLAGAADTQYF
TRBJ1-5	.	few	TRBV4-1	TGCGCCAGCAGCCGAGACATCTGGGGCAATCAGCCCCAGCATTTT	CASSRDIWGNQPQHF
TRBJ2-5	.	.	TRBV19	TGTGCCAGTAGTGTGACGGGTAGGCAAGAGACCCAGTACTTC	CASSVTGRQETQYF
TRBJ2-2	.	.	TRBV6-1	TGTGCCGGCAGGGGGGGACCAGAGGGGACCGGGGAGCTGTTTTTT	CAGRGGPEGTGELFF
TRBJ2-1	TRBD1	.	TRBV6-4	TGTGCCAGCAGCCCCGGGACAGGGTCCTACAATGAGCAGTTCTTC	CASSPGTGSYNEQFF
TRBJ2-6	.	once	TRBV10-1	TGCGCCAGCAGTGAGTCGCGGTTCTCTGGGGCCAACGTCCTGACTTTC	CASSESRFSGANVLTF
TRBJ2-2	TRBD1	.	TRBV7-3	TGTGCCAGCAGCTTAAAACCATTCGGACAGGGGGCTAACACCGGGGAGCTGTTTTTT	CASSLKPFGQGANTGELFF
TRBJ1-4	TRBD1	.	TRBV2	TGTGCCAGCAGTGACGGGACAGCAAATGAAAAACTGTTTTTT	CASSDGTANEKLFF
TRBJ2-5	TRBD1	once	TRBV6-1	TGTGCCAGCAGGAGGGGACAGGGGGCGGGGGAGACCCAGTACTTC	CASRRGQGAGETQYF
TRBJ2-7	.	.	TRBV7-8	TGTGCCAGCTTGTCCGGAAGGGTAACGGGAGCCAAGCAGTACTTC	CASLSGRVTGAKQYF
TRBJ1-2	TRBD1	.	TRBV10-3	TGTGCCACCCGGGAAAGGACAGGGGGTAATGGCTACACCTTC	CATRERTGGNGYTF
TRBJ1-2	.	.	TRBV5-1	TGCGCCAGCAGCCAACCGGACAAAGCTAACTATGGCTACACCTTC	CASSQPDKANYGYTF
TRBJ1-5	TRBD1	.	TRBV19	TGTGCCAGTACAGGGGGCCTCGGCAATCAGCCCCAGCATTTT	CASTGGLGNQPQHF
TRBJ2-2	.	.	TRBV7-8	TGTGCCAGCAGGTCCCCAGTCCCCCTGAACACCGGGGAGCTGTTTTTT	CASRSPVPLNTGELFF
TRBJ1-5	.	once	TRBV10-3	TGTGCCATCAGTGAGGGGTCAGGGATCAATCAGCCCCAGCATTTT	CAISEGSGINQPQHF
TRBJ1-3	.	.	TRBV15	TGTGCCACCAGCAGAGGCAGATCTGGAAACACCATATATTTT	CATSRGRSGNTIYF
TRBJ2-5	TRBD1	.	TRBV5-6	TGTGCCAGCAGCTTGCTACAGGGACAGGGATTAGAGACCCAGTACTTC	CASSLLQGQGLETQYF